The clone carrying this TCR beta chain was observed at least ten times. The entry originates in a study of regulatory T cells in long-lasting Graves disease. The time point was: persistent/refractory GD, antithyroid drugs over 5 years with positive TRAb. With RNA extracted from PBMCs as input, the TCR library was made. Investigators prepared the TCR beta libraries by applying iRepertoire HTBI primers and Arm-PCR of CDR3 regions. TCRdb used MiXCR to reprocess the multiplex PCR reads, holding one entry per CDR3 protein. This sample has roughly 470,000 distinct CDR3 sequences, with around 21% found just once. The sequence derives from a female donor with Graves disease. The material was peripheral blood mononuclear cells (PBMCs), obtained when the disease was refractory, from a patient treated with antithyroid drugs.

Here the CDR3 reads CASSPTVGGGETQYF. The CDR3 nucleotides read TGTGCCAGCAGTCCTACCGTGGGAGGGGGGGAGACCCAGTACTTC. V is TRBV27 and J is TRBJ2-5, with D tentatively TRBD2 (7 bases). CDR3 length: 15 amino acids. The germline V gene has CDR1 MNHEY and CDR2 SMNVEV (reference sequence). V was pared by 5 bases and J by 5 bases, with 18 bases between.